This T cell receptor (beta chain) was sequenced in a study of T cells in Graves' hyperthyroidism and ophthalmopathy. Study observations and caveats: Ophthalmopathy was separated from stable hyperthyroidism by a 13 V-J model.

It was approximately 9.4 ml of fresh peripheral blood that supplied the PBMCs. Amplification yielded TCR beta CDR3 regions, with RNA transcripts as the source. The HTBI primer set drove a first-round RT-PCR of the TCR CDR3. TCRdb passed the multiplex PCR reads through MiXCR, listing each CDR3 protein once. In the table there are about 500,000 distinct CDR3 sequences, 16% of which are singletons. With respect to this clonotype: Its specificity is unknown.

This CDR3 comprises 14 residues. V was shortened by 6 bases and J by 4 bases, with 15 bases between the two germline ends. Germline V gene sequence: CDR1 MNHNS, CDR2 SASEGT. The receptor comes from a woman aged 18-30 years with Graves' hyperthyroidism. The genes are TRBV6-1 and TRBJ1-2, with a tentative D call TRBD1 (6 bases). Sequencing was done on a sample of blood. This CDR3 reads CASSSAGEGYGYTF. The CDR3, as DNA: TGTGCCAGCAGCTCGGCAGGGGAGGGCTATGGCTACACCTTC.